The entry that follows covers one TCR beta chain sequence. The sample holds many counts of this clonotype. Its antigen is unknown. Per-base quality was not reported, and no clone a single base away is much larger than it. This sample is drawn from a study of regulatory T cells in long-lasting Graves disease (dated by TCRdb to the early 2020s). Turning to the overall study: In the newly diagnosed Graves' disease group, patients had been taking antithyroid drugs for less than 3 months. Persistent Graves' disease patients were compared with newly diagnosed Graves' disease patients by peripheral blood TCR sequencing and RNA sequencing. The study took place in China and was registered as a clinical trial. A total of approximately 35 samples were covered by TCR sequencing, comprising around 13 persistent and 20 or so newly diagnosed Graves' disease patients.

The sample's time point label, in plain terms: newly diagnosed GD, antithyroid drugs for less than 3 months. For both TCR sequencing and RNA sequencing, RNA was extracted from PBMCs using TRIzol. The diagnosis of Graves' disease followed American Thyroid Association guidelines. Patients were recruited from an endocrinology department in Xi'an, China. Each patient gave about 9.1 milliliters of peripheral blood, collected in an EDTA anticoagulant tube. Ficoll Paque Plus density gradient separation was used to isolate PBMCs, and no further T cell sorting was performed. An Agilent 2100 Bioanalyzer and agarose gel were used to check RNA quality, while a NanoDrop 2000 measured RNA concentration. Library generation was performed with multiplex PCR. These reads were obtained on an Illumina HiSeq 4000. CDR3 regions were amplified by Arm-PCR with iRepertoire HTBI primers to construct TCR beta libraries. PCR products were gel purified before sequencing. The original pipeline was this. A total of 62 TRBV and 14 TRBJ segments were identified across samples and were used for gene usage analysis of CDR3 amino acid clonotypes. COPE and FqMerger were used to merge the filtered high-quality paired reads into contigs. BLAST was used to align contigs to IMGT TRBV, TRBD and TRBJ reference genes, with CDR3 defined following IMGT. Highly expanded clones were defined as clonotypes with a frequency above 0.1%. Shannon entropy was used to measure repertoire diversity, and the Gini coefficient was used to measure V-J evenness. Public clonotypes were defined as clonotypes shared by more than one individual. TCRdb trimmed public reads at Q25 via fastp, called clones via MiXCR and kept in-frame beta chains. Each entry merges the rows of one CDR3 protein and shows their most common DNA and genes. These V and J calls rely on TCRdb rather than the paper's analysis. This sample lists about 620,000 distinct CDR3 sequences; 16% were detected once. About 18% of the sample goes to the ten largest clones.

Paper-wide results and their limitations: The authors noted that the small sample size was a limitation that may lower accuracy. Lower TCR Shannon entropy and fewer highly expanded clones were observed in persistent Graves' disease patients than in newly diagnosed patients, which suggested clonal expansion. The study examined only peripheral blood because the primary lesion, thyroid tissue, could not be accessed. Sequencing and analysis were restricted to the TCR beta chain. A larger number of public clonotypes was shared among persistent patients (approximately 2,600) than among newly diagnosed patients (roughly 930). TRBV28, TRBJ1-2 and TRBJ2-5 were preferentially used in persistent disease, while TRBV20-1 and TRBJ2-1 were favored in newly diagnosed disease.

The germline V gene sets CDR1 to MNHNS and CDR2 to SASEGT. The CDR3 measures 16 amino acids from cysteine to phenylalanine. The kept DNA is CDR3 alone, 48 bases in frame from the first base. Ends trimmed: V by 6 bases, J by 2 bases; bases unmatched to a gene: 12. These data were also reused for a study on T cells in Graves' hyperthyroidism and ophthalmopathy. The second source states: Stable Graves' hyperthyroidism was defined as no progression to ophthalmopathy during 18 months of follow-up. The hyperthyroidism patients were between 18 and 65 years old and newly diagnosed, with a disease duration of less than 2 months. The study excluded patients with uncontrolled infections, other autoimmune diseases, pregnancy or lactation. Diagnoses relied on clinical symptoms, serum thyroxine and TRAb, thyroid ultrasound and orbital computed tomography. For the first round of RT-PCR on the TCR CDR3, the HTBI primer set was used together with the Qiagen OneStep RT-PCR kit. Most expanded thyroid clonotypes (frequency above 0.001) were also detected in blood, suggesting blood repertoires may reflect thyroid immune responses. Ophthalmopathy was separated from stable hyperthyroidism by a 13 V-J signature model, with approximately 89% sensitivity and 81% to 82% specificity obtained in cross-validation and 80%/75% obtained in testing. In validation, the model predicted progression to ophthalmopathy with approximately 71% sensitivity and less than 80% specificity, a median of around six months before onset. A discovery cohort of about a hundred patients, 43 with Graves' ophthalmopathy and more than 55 with stable Graves' hyperthyroidism, was used to find distinguishing TCR V-J signatures. Whether ophthalmopathy could be predicted prospectively was tested in an independent validation cohort made up of roughly 19 hyperthyroidism patients plus 17 patients who later progressed to ophthalmopathy. The 85 to 100 discovery patients were divided at random into training and test sets in a 7:3 ratio. In about 6 Graves' hyperthyroidism patients, the study also compared T-cell repertoires from thyroid tissue with T-cell repertoires from blood. After sampling, hyperthyroidism patients received methimazole starting at 30 mg daily, and ophthalmopathy patients received high-dose intravenous methylprednisolone. Libraries were constructed in a second round of multiplex PCR, after which size selection and purification were performed. Paired-end sequencing of the libraries was performed with 100 bp reads on an Illumina HiSeq2000. SOAPnuke was used to process the raw data, throwing out any read that contained adapters or uncalled bases, had a mean Phred below 15, or lacked an exact constant-primer or identifier match. High-quality paired reads were merged with COPE v1.2.5, and unique nucleotide sequences were defined as clonotypes. Clonotypes were aligned to IMGT TRBV, TRBD and TRBJ reference segments using MiTCR v1.1. The analysis included only V-J combinations with a frequency above 0.0001, which together covered over 98% of the repertoires. The TCS score was defined as F50 (clonal expansion) divided by E x V (chaos), with BLOSUM62-based TCRdist calculated between CDR3 peptides within each V-J. Welch's t-statistics and random forest reduced fewer than 600 V-J features to 13, which were used in a naive Bayes classifier (R e1071). No statistical method was used to fix the sample size in advance, and group allocation was not hidden from the investigators. According to the paper, TCR Vbeta CDR3 sequencing was carried out on approximately 140 peripheral blood samples, which came from under 50 ophthalmopathy, around 74 hyperthyroidism and some 17 progressor patients.

The origin of this receptor is a woman in her thirties with Graves disease. Donor details come from another sample of the same person, matched by shared clones. The chain employs TRBV6-1 and TRBJ1-1, with 7 bases in between that match TRBD1. Sequences were derived from peripheral blood mononuclear cells (PBMCs), sampled at new diagnosis, from a patient treated with antithyroid drugs. The base sequence is TGTGCCAGCAGACCCATAACCGGGACAGCCAACACTGAAGCTTTCTTT. Translated, it reads CASRPITGTANTEAFF.